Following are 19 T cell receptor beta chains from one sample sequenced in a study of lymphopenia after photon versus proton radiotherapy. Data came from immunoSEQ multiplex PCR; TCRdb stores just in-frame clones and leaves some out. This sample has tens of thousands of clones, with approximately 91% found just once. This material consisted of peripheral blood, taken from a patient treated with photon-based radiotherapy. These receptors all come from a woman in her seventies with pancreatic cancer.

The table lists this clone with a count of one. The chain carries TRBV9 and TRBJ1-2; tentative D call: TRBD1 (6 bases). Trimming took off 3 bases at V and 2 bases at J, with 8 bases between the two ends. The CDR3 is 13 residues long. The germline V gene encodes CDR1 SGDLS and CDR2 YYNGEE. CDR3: CASSETGNYGYTF. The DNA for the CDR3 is TGTGCCAGCAGCGAGACAGGAAACTATGGCTACACCTTC.

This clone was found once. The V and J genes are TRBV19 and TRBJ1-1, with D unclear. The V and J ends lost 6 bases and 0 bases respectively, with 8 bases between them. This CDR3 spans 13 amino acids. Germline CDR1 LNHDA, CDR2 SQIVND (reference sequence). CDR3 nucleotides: TGTGCCAGTAGCCCCCAGGTGAACACTGAAGCTTTCTTT. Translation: CASSPQVNTEAFF.

Here the CDR3 DNA reads TGTGCCAGCAGCGTAGACCTAGCGGACACCGGGGAGCTGTTTTTT. This encodes CASSVDLADTGELFF. The V call is TRBV9, the J call TRBJ2-2; 7 positions match TRBD2. CDR3 length: 15 amino acids. V gave up 0 bases and J gave up 3 bases; unmatched junction bases: 2. The germline CDR1 and CDR2 sequences are SGDLS and YYNGEE.

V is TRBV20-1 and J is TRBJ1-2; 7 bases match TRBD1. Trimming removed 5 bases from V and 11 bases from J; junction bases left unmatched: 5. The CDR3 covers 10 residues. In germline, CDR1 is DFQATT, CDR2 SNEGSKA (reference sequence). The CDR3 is CSAGGQQYTF. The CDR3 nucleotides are TGCAGTGCTGGGGGACAGCAATACACCTTC.

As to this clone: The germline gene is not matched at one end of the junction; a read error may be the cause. The CDR3 is CASSYGLATSDNEQFF. CDR3 bases: TGTGCCAGCAGCTACGGACTAGCCACCTCCGACAATGAGCAGTTCTTC. The V and J genes are TRBV7-8 and TRBJ2-1; 8 bases are shared with TRBD2. The germline V gene encodes CDR1 SGHVS and CDR2 FQNEAQ. CDR3 size: 16 residues. The variable domain in full, with the rest retrieved from reference TRBV7-8 and TRBJ2-1, is GAGVSQSPRYKVAKRGQDVALRCDPISGHVSLFWYQQALGQGPEFLTYFQNEAQLDKSGLPSDRFFAERPEGSVSTLKIQRTQQEDSAVYLCASSYGLATSDNEQFFGPGTRLTVL.

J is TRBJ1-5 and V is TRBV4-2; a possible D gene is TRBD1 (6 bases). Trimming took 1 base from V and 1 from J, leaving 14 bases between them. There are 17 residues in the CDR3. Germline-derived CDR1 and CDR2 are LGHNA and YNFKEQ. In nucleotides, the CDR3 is TGTGCCAGCAGCCAAGGGGGGCAGGGTTGGAGCAATCAGCCCCAGCATTTT. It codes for CASSQGGQGWSNQPQHF.

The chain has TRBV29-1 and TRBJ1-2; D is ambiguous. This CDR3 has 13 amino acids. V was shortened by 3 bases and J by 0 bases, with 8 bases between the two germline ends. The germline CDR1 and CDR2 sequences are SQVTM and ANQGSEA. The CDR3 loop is CSVEEFANYGYTF. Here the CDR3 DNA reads TGCAGCGTTGAGGAATTCGCTAACTATGGCTACACCTTC.

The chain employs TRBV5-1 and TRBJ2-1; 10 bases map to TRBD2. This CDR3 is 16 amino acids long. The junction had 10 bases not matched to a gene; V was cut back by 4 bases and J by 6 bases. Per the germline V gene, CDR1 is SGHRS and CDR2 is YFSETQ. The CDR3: CASSGASGSIANEQFF. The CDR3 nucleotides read TGCGCCAGCAGCGGGGCTAGCGGGAGTATTGCCAATGAGCAGTTCTTC.

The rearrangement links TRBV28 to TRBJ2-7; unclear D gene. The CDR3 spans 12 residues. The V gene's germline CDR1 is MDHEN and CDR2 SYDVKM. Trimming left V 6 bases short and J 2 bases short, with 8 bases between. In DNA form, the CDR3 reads TGTGCCAGCAGCCCCTTCACCTACGAGCAGTACTTC. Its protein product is CASSPFTYEQYF.

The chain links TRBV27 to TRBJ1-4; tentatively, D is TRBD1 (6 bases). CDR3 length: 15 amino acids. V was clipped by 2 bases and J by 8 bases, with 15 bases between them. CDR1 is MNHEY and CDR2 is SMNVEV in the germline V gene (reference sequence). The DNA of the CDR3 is TGTGCCAGCAGTTTACGCACAGGGATGAGCGAAAAACTGTTTTTT. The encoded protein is CASSLRTGMSEKLFF.

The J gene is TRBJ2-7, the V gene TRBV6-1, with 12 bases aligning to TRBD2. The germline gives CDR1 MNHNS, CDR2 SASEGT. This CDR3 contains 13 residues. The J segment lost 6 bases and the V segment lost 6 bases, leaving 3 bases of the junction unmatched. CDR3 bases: TGTGCCAGCAGGACTAGCGGGAGTCCCGAGCAGTACTTC. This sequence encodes CASRTSGSPEQYF.

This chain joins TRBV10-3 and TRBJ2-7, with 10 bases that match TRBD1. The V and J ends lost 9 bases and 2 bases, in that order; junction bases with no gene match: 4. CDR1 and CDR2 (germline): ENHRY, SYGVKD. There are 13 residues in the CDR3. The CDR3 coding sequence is TGTGCCATTGGGACAGGGGTGCCCTACGAGCAGTACTTC. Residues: CAIGTGVPYEQYF.

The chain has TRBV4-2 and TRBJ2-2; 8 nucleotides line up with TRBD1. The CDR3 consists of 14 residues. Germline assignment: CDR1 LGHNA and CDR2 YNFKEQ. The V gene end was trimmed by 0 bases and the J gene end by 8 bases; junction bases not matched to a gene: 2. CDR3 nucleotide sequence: TGTGCCAGCAGCCAAGAGCAGGGGGCAGGGGAGCTGTTTTTT. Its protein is CASSQEQGAGELFF.

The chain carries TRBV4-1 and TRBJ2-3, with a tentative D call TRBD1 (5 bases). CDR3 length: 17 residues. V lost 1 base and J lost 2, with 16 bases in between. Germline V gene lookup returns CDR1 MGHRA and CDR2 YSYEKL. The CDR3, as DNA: TGCGCCAGCAGCCAAGTAATAGTCCAGGGTTCCACAGATACGCAGTATTTT. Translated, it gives CASSQVIVQGSTDTQYF.

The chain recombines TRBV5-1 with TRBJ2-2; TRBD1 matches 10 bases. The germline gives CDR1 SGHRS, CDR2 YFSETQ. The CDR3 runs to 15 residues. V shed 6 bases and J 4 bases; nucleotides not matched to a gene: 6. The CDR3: CASTDRDRGTGELFF. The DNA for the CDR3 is TGCGCCAGCACCGACCGGGACAGGGGCACCGGGGAGCTGTTTTTT.

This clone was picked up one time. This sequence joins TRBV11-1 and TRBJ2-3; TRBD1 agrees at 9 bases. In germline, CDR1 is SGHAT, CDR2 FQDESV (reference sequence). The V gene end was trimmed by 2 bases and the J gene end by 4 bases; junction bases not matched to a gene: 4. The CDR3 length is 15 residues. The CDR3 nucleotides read TGTGCCAGCAGCTTACGGGACAGGGAGGCAGATACGCAGTATTTT. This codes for CASSLRDREADTQYF. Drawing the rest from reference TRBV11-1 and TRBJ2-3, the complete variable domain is EAEVAQSPRYKITEKSQAVAFWCDPISGHATLYWYRQILGQGPELLVQFQDESVVDDSQLPKDRFSAERLKGVDSTLKIQPAELGDSAMYLCASSLRDREADTQYFGPGTRLTVL.

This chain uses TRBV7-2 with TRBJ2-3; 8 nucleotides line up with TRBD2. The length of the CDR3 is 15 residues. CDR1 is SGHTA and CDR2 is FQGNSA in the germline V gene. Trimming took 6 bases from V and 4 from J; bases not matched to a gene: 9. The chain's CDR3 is CASRTSGSYADTQYF. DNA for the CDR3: TGTGCCAGCAGGACGAGCGGGAGTTATGCAGATACGCAGTATTTT.

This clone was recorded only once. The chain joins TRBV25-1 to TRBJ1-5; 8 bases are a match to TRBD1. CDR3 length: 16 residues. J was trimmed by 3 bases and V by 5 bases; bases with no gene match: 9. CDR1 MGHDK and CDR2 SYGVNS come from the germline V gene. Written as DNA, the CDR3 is TGTGCCAGCAGTCCGGCCGACAGGGGATACAATCAGCCCCAGCATTTT. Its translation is CASSPADRGYNQPQHF.

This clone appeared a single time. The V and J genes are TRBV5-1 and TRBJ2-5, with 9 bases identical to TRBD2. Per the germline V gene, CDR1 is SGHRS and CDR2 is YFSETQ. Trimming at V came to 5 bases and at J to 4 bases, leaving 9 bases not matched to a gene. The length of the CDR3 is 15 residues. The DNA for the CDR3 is TGCGCCAGCAGGACTAGCGGAGGGGGGGGAGAGACCCAGTACTTC. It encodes CASRTSGGGGETQYF.